One sample yielded the 32 T cell receptor beta chains listed below, sequenced in a study of T cells in Graves' hyperthyroidism and ophthalmopathy. TCR beta CDR3 region amplification was performed from RNA transcripts. The TCR CDR3 was amplified in a first-round RT-PCR using the HTBI primer set. A single record per CDR3 protein comes from TCRdb applying MiXCR to the multiplex PCR reads. Counted here are fewer than 650,000 distinct CDR3 sequences, approximately 14% occurring once; the ten biggest clones make up 5% to 7%. The sequenced sample was blood. The receptor set was obtained from a woman between 25 and 40 years old with Graves' hyperthyroidism that later progressed to Graves' ophthalmopathy.

This clonotype came up many times. The rearrangement links TRBV30 to TRBJ1-3, with 8 bases aligning to TRBD1. Germline assignment: CDR1 GTSNPN and CDR2 SVGIG (reference sequence). Trimming cost V 7 bases and J 0 bases; bases outside gene matches: 8. CDR3 length: 15 amino acids. CDR3 DNA sequence: TGTGCCTTACAGGGGGTCAAACACTCTGGAAACACCATATATTTT. Translation: CALQGVKHSGNTIYF.

This clonotype was detected a few times. The chain combines TRBV5-1 with TRBJ2-1, with D hard to call. V gave up 4 bases and J gave up 0 bases, with 11 bases separating them. The CDR3 is made up of 15 amino acids. Germline CDR1 and CDR2: SGHRS and YFSETQ. This CDR3 reads CASSAGPDSYNEQFF. Written as DNA, the CDR3 is TGCGCCAGCAGCGCCGGGCCCGACTCCTACAATGAGCAGTTCTTC.

This clonotype was seen a few times. This chain joins TRBV20-1 and TRBJ2-7; the D gene is possibly TRBD2 (6 bases). Germline CDR1 reads DFQATT; CDR2 reads SNEGSKA (reference sequence). The CDR3 has 12 residues. Trimming shortened V by 6 bases and J by 3 bases, and 12 bases separated the two germline ends. The CDR3 sequence: CSAPGRYYEQYF. The CDR3 DNA sequence: TGCAGTGCCCCCGGGAGATACTACGAGCAGTACTTC.

This clonotype was counted ten times or more. The chain couples TRBV2 to TRBJ2-5; tentatively, D is TRBD1 or TRBD2 (5 bases each). Germline CDR1 is SNHLY and CDR2 is FYNNEI. This CDR3 is 13 amino acids long. The germline V and J ends were trimmed by 6 bases and 2 bases, with 10 bases remaining between them. The CDR3 is CASSGWGQETQYF. The DNA for the CDR3 is TGTGCCAGCAGCGGTTGGGGGCAAGAGACCCAGTACTTC. Looking up the rest from reference TRBV2 and TRBJ2-5 gives the full variable domain: EPEVTQTPSHQVTQMGQEVILRCVPISNHLYFYWYRQILGQKVEFLVSFYNNEISEKSEIFDDQFSVERPDGSNFTLKIRSTKLEDSAMYFCASSGWGQETQYFGPGTRLLVL.

This clonotype was seen ten or more times. This rearrangement joins TRBV12-3 or TRBV12-4 to TRBJ1-1; 9 bases match TRBD1. The CDR3 runs 14 residues. V gave up 6 bases and J gave up 1 base; unmatched junction bases: 3. CDR3 in amino acids: CASRNRGQNTEAFF. CDR3 DNA: TGTGCCAGCAGGAACAGGGGGCAGAACACTGAAGCTTTCTTT.

V usage is TRBV5-4 and J usage is TRBJ2-3; the D gene is possibly TRBD2 (9 bases). The CDR3 extends over 15 amino acids. Germline CDR1 is SGHNT and CDR2 is YYREEE (reference sequence). V lost 6 bases to trimming and J lost 5 bases, with 19 bases between them. The CDR3 bases are TGTGCCAGCAATCTAGCGGGACAGGCAGGAGATACGCAGTATTTT. This codes for CASNLAGQAGDTQYF.

This clonotype was counted at least ten times. The V gene is TRBV12-3 or TRBV12-4, the J gene TRBJ2-3; TRBD1 aligns across 9 bases. The CDR3 contains 16 residues. The V and J ends lost 2 bases and 4 bases, in that order; junction bases with no gene match: 7. CDR3 coding DNA: TGTGCCAGCAGTTTACGAGTGACAGGGGGATCAGATACGCAGTATTTT. It encodes CASSLRVTGGSDTQYF.

This clonotype was detected only a few times. The gene calls are TRBV6-5 and TRBJ2-3; D is ambiguous. CDR1 and CDR2 (germline): MNHEY, SVGAGI. This CDR3 region has 15 residues. Between the trimmed V and J ends, which lost 2 bases and 2 bases, there was a span of 11 bases. CDR3 coding DNA: TGTGCCAGCAGTTACGGGGATTTACCCACAGATACGCAGTATTTT. Translating gives CASSYGDLPTDTQYF.

This clonotype was recorded once. A single base separates this from a much larger clone, so it may be a read error. The chain employs TRBV12-3 or TRBV12-4 and TRBJ1-5, with D tentatively TRBD1 (6 bases). The CDR3 is made up of 15 amino acids. V dropped 5 bases and J dropped 9 bases, with 20 bases sitting between them. DNA for the CDR3: TGTGCCAGCAGTAATGGGGCTTTAGGGGGTCCGCCCCAGCATTTT. This gives the protein CASSNGALGGPPQHF.

Many counts were recorded for this clonotype. V is TRBV2 and J is TRBJ1-5, with D possibly matching TRBD1 (6 bases). The germline V gene has CDR1 SNHLY and CDR2 FYNNEI. The CDR3 runs to 16 residues. Deletions cut 5 bases from V and 1 base from J, with 15 bases between. CDR3 nucleotides: TGTGCCAGCAGTTCCCGGACAGAGGGAAGCAATCAGCCCCAGCATTTT. Protein product: CASSSRTEGSNQPQHF. The full variable domain, completed using reference TRBV2 and TRBJ1-5, is EPEVTQTPSHQVTQMGQEVILRCVPISNHLYFYWYRQILGQKVEFLVSFYNNEISEKSEIFDDQFSVERPDGSNFTLKIRSTKLEDSAMYFCASSSRTEGSNQPQHFGDGTRLSIL.

The chain couples TRBV10-3 to TRBJ2-7; 8 nucleotides agree with TRBD1. This CDR3 contains 14 residues. With V trimmed by 4 bases and J by 4 bases, 6 bases remained unmatched. Germline-derived CDR1 and CDR2 are ENHRY and SYGVKD. The CDR3 DNA sequence: TGTGCCATCAGTGCAAACAGGGGGAGGTACGAGCAGTACTTC. Its protein product is CAISANRGRYEQYF.

This clonotype has only a few counts. CDR3 in amino acids: CASSPRPEGPWVYNEQFF. The CDR3, as DNA: TGTGCCAGCAGTCCCCGTCCGGAAGGGCCCTGGGTTTACAATGAGCAGTTCTTC. The genes are TRBV28 and TRBJ2-1; unclear D gene. The germline V gene encodes CDR1 MDHEN and CDR2 SYDVKM. V was pared by 5 bases and J by 4 bases, with 24 bases between. CDR3 size: 18 residues.

Remarks on this clonotype: This may stem from a read error, because a much larger clone lies one nucleotide away. V is TRBV20-1 and J is TRBJ2-3, with D hard to call. The CDR3 extends over 15 amino acids. Trimming removed 4 bases at V and 4 bases at J, with 18 bases between. From germline, CDR1 is DFQATT and CDR2 SNEGSKA (reference sequence). The chain's CDR3 is CSATALPDTSDTQYF. CDR3 coding DNA: TGCAGTGCTACCGCCCTTCCGGATACGTCAGATACGCAGTATTTT.

This rearrangement joins TRBV11-2 to TRBJ2-4; TRBD1 matches at 9 bases. Trimming removed 6 bases from V and 4 bases from J; junction bases left unmatched: 16. Germline V gene sequence: CDR1 SGHAT, CDR2 FQNNGV. The CDR3 sequence is 18 residues long. CDR3 coding DNA: TGTGCCAGCAGACGCCCCACCGGGGACAGGGAGGTGAAAAACATTCAGTACTTC. Amino acids: CASRRPTGDREVKNIQYF.

This clonotype was counted at least ten times. The CDR3, as DNA: TGTGCCAGCAGTGCTGCATGGACCGAAATCTATGGCTACACCTTC. Protein product: CASSAAWTEIYGYTF. V gene TRBV6-2 or TRBV6-3 combines with J gene TRBJ1-2, with no clear D. CDR3 length equals 15 residues. The V and J ends lost 5 bases and 4 bases respectively, with 17 bases between them. Germline loops: CDR1 MNHEY, CDR2 SVGEGT.

The sample holds many counts of this clonotype. The CDR3 DNA reads as TGTGCCACTAGGGGGACGGAGACCCAGTACTTC. Its protein is CATRGTETQYF. This chain joins TRBV28 and TRBJ2-5; TRBD1 is a possible D gene (6 bases). The CDR3 spans 11 residues. CDR1 and CDR2 (germline): MDHEN, SYDVKM. V was clipped by 10 bases and J by 5 bases, with 11 bases between them.

Of note for this clonotype: The DNA is left out, because the CDR3 cannot be placed on it with certainty; the CDR3 is given as TCRdb lists it. The chain links TRBV10-3 to TRBJ2-1; the listed D gene, TRBD1, was not tested against the DNA. The CDR3 adds up to 20 amino acids, both ends counted. In germline, CDR1 is ENHRY, CDR2 SYGVKD. The CDR3 spells CAISDSGFYLCAWSVHEQFF.

This clonotype was counted ten times or more. This chain joins TRBV11-2 and TRBJ1-1, with D hard to call. V was cut by 7 bases and J by 8 bases, with 14 bases left in between. This CDR3 contains 12 residues. Germline-derived CDR1 and CDR2 are SGHAT and FQNNGV. In nucleotides, the CDR3 is TGTGCCAGCACCCGAGGGCCTTGGGAAGCTTTCTTT. It yields the protein CASTRGPWEAFF. Combining the CDR3 with reference TRBV11-2 and TRBJ1-1 gives the whole variable domain EAGVAQSPRYKIIEKRQSVAFWCNPISGHATLYWYQQILGQGPKLLIQFQNNGVVDDSQLPKDRFSAERLKGVDSTLKIQPAKLEDSAVYLCASTRGPWEAFFGQGTRLTVV.

J is TRBJ2-1 and V is TRBV3-1; D is unresolved. Trimming took off 6 bases at V and 6 bases at J, with 15 bases between the two ends. The V gene's germline CDR1 is LGHDT and CDR2 YNNKEL (reference sequence). The CDR3 runs to 14 residues. This CDR3 reads CASRRQVGINEQFF. Here the CDR3 DNA reads TGTGCCAGCAGGCGGCAGGTGGGGATCAATGAGCAGTTCTTC.

This clonotype was seen repeatedly, ten times or more. The chain links TRBV6-1 to TRBJ2-1, with no clear D. The V end was cut by 3 bases, the J end by 4 bases, with 13 bases between. The CDR3 extends over 15 amino acids. In germline, CDR1 is MNHNS, CDR2 SASEGT. CDR3 protein: CASSEGVPHYNEQFF. For the CDR3, the DNA is TGTGCCAGCAGTGAGGGTGTCCCCCATTACAATGAGCAGTTCTTC.

This clonotype came up many times. The chain couples TRBV6-2 or TRBV6-3 to TRBJ2-3; no reliable D call. The CDR3 loop spans 13 amino acids. Trimming left V 3 bases short and J 3 bases short, with 7 bases between. The V gene's germline CDR1 is MNHEY and CDR2 SVGEGT. CDR3 in DNA: TGTGCCAGCAGTTATGAGGAGACAGATACGCAGTATTTT. Residues: CASSYEETDTQYF.

At least ten counts were recorded for this clonotype. J is TRBJ1-2 and V is TRBV5-6; D might be TRBD1 (5 bases). V lost 2 bases to trimming and J lost 8 bases, with 13 bases between them. In germline, CDR1 is SGHDT, CDR2 YYEEEE. The CDR3 sequence is 13 residues long. CDR3 bases: TGTGCCAGCAGCTTCGAAGGGGTAGGGGGCTACACCTTC. Translation: CASSFEGVGGYTF. The variable domain in full, completed from reference TRBV5-6 and TRBJ1-2, reads DAGVTQSPTHLIKTRGQQVTLRCSPKSGHDTVSWYQQALGQGPQFIFQYYEEEERQRGNFPDRFSGHQFPNYSSELNVNALLLGDSALYLCASSFEGVGGYTFGSGTRLTVV.

Many counts were recorded for this clonotype. V is TRBV6-6 and J is TRBJ2-7, with 11 bases matching TRBD2. The CDR3 loop spans 16 amino acids. In germline, CDR1 is MNHNY, CDR2 SVGAGI (reference sequence). The V segment lost 2 bases and the J segment 3 bases; nucleotides outside the gene matches: 6. CDR3 amino acids: CASSYGPGLADYEQYF. CDR3 nucleotides: TGTGCCAGCAGTTACGGCCCGGGACTAGCGGACTACGAGCAGTACTTC.

This rearrangement joins TRBV3-1 to TRBJ2-7; 7 nucleotides agree with TRBD1. CDR1 is LGHDT and CDR2 is YNNKEL in the germline V gene (reference sequence). V dropped 3 bases and J dropped 0; count of bases not matched to a gene: 5. The CDR3 contains 15 residues. As DNA, the CDR3 is TGTGCCAGCAGCCACGCGACAGGGAGCTCCTACGAGCAGTACTTC. Its translation is CASSHATGSSYEQYF.

About this clonotype: A read error may be the cause here, since a much bigger clone is one base away. The chain has TRBV18 and TRBJ2-5; D is unclear. Germline V gives CDR1 KGHSH, CDR2 LQKENI. CDR3 size: 14 residues. CDR3 nucleotide sequence: TGTGCCGGCTCACCCCTCGGCCGGATAGAGACCCAGTACTTC. It yields the protein CAGSPLGRIETQYF.

This clonotype was seen ten or more times. The V and J genes are TRBV28 and TRBJ1-2, with 9 bases aligning to TRBD1. The CDR3 sequence is 18 residues long. CDR1 is MDHEN, CDR2 SYDVKM, per germline. V lost 7 bases to trimming and J lost 4 bases; unmatched junction nucleotides: 19. The CDR3, as DNA: TGTGCCAGCAACGCGCCGGGACAGGGAGGAAGGGGCGTCTATGGCTACACCTTC. Translated, it gives CASNAPGQGGRGVYGYTF.

This clonotype has more than one count but fewer than ten. This chain connects TRBV10-3 to TRBJ2-7; D uncertain. CDR1 ENHRY and CDR2 SYGVKD come from the germline V gene. The length of the CDR3 is 12 residues. V dropped 2 bases and J dropped 7 bases, with 9 bases sitting between them. DNA of the CDR3: TGTGCCATCAGTGAGGGACGTACTGAGCAGTACTTC. Translating gives CAISEGRTEQYF.

This clonotype was seen ten or more times. The genes are TRBV13 and TRBJ2-7; no definite D call. This CDR3 spans 13 amino acids. CDR1 is PRHDT and CDR2 is FYEKMQ in the germline V gene (reference sequence). The germline V and J ends were trimmed by 5 bases and 5 bases, with 13 bases remaining between them. The CDR3 region has the DNA TGTGCCAGCAGCACCCGTGGTTTCGACGAGCAGTACTTC. This translates into CASSTRGFDEQYF.

This clonotype appeared a few times. A much larger clone is a single base away; this may be a read error. The gene calls are TRBV7-6 and TRBJ1-1; D is unclear. V gave up 1 base and J gave up 0 bases, with 6 bases separating them. Germline V CDR1 and CDR2: SGHVS, FNYEAQ. This CDR3 is 14 amino acids long. Here the CDR3 DNA reads TGTGCCAGCAGCTTAGACCCAGTGAACACTGAAGCTTTCTTT. Its protein product is CASSLDPVNTEAFF.

This clonotype was detected a few times. The chain uses TRBV6-1 and TRBJ1-4; D is perhaps TRBD1 (5 bases). Trimming stripped 7 bases from V and 7 bases from J, with 16 bases between. CDR3 size: 14 residues. Germline CDR1 reads MNHNS; CDR2 reads SASEGT. CDR3 residues: CASTYRAGTEKLFF. DNA for the CDR3: TGTGCCAGCACCTACCGCGCAGGGACTGAAAAACTGTTTTTT.

This clonotype was detected many times. V usage is TRBV6-1 and J usage is TRBJ1-2; D may be TRBD1 (6 bases). V was pared by 8 bases and J by 4 bases, with 17 bases between. The CDR3 is 14 amino acids. CDR1 and CDR2 from the germline V gene are MNHNS and SASEGT. This CDR3 is CASDSSTGPYGYTF. CDR3 bases: TGTGCCAGCGATTCCTCGACAGGACCCTATGGCTACACCTTC.

V is TRBV25-1 and J is TRBJ2-3; D may be TRBD2 (5 bases). The germline gives CDR1 MGHDK, CDR2 SYGVNS. There are 16 residues in the CDR3. Trimming removed 2 bases from V and 1 base from J, with 13 bases in between. The CDR3 sequence is CASSELGEYRTDTQYF. The CDR3 DNA is TGTGCCAGCAGTGAACTTGGGGAGTACCGCACAGATACGCAGTATTTT.